The clone carrying this T cell receptor (beta chain) was counted a few times. PBMCs originated in approximately 9.1 ml of fresh peripheral blood. These data come from a study of Graves' ophthalmopathy and Graves' hyperthyroidism. Amplified material comprised TCR beta CDR3 regions derived from RNA transcripts. HTBI primers primed a first-round RT-PCR, and a second-round multiplex PCR followed. TCRdb recomputed calls from the multiplex PCR reads with MiXCR, one row per CDR3 protein. The sample has under 800,000 distinct CDR3 sequences, about a fifth seen once; the top ten hold approximately 7.7%. CDR1 and CDR2 from the germline V gene are MNHEY and SVGAGI. Between the trimmed V and J ends, which lost 3 bases and 5 bases, there was a span of 13 bases. The CDR3 extends over 14 amino acids.

This sequence joins TRBV6-5 and TRBJ2-5; D is perhaps TRBD1 (5 bases). The receptor was derived from a woman under 30 with stable Graves' hyperthyroidism. Some clones in this sample may be carry-over from other donors' samples. Source material: peripheral blood. The CDR3 coding sequence is TGTGCCAGCAGTTATAGGCCGAAGGGGGAGACCCAGTACTTC. It encodes CASSYRPKGETQYF.